Below are 26 T cell receptor beta chains sequenced from a single sample in a study of technical replicates of blood from several donors. Method: immunoSEQ multiplex PCR; TCRdb's copy keeps in-frame clones and lacks some. The sample has roughly 70,000 clones; around nine tenths are singletons. The sequencing sample was made of PBMCs. The receptors here all came from a human donor in good health. Some clones in this sample may be carry-over from other donors' samples.

The rearrangement links TRBV10-3 to TRBJ2-3; perhaps TRBD1 as D (5 bases). Trimming shortened V by 0 bases and J by 0 bases, and 10 bases separated the two germline ends. In germline, CDR1 is ENHRY, CDR2 SYGVKD. The CDR3 loop spans 16 amino acids. In DNA form, the CDR3 reads TGTGCCATCAGTGAGTCCAGGGTGGGGAGCACAGATACGCAGTATTTT. Protein product: CAISESRVGSTDTQYF.

The V and J genes are TRBV5-4 and TRBJ2-1; 7 bases match TRBD1. Germline loops: CDR1 SGHNT, CDR2 YYREEE (reference sequence). This CDR3 contains 15 residues. V trimming: 4 bases; J trimming: 7 bases; junction bases outside the gene matches: 11. This chain's CDR3 is CASSLTGDGRNEQFF. DNA for the CDR3: TGTGCCAGCAGCCTTACAGGGGATGGGAGAAATGAGCAGTTCTTC.

V gene TRBV5-6 combines with J gene TRBJ1-2; TRBD1 matches at 7 bases. This CDR3 comprises 14 residues. The V and J ends lost 4 bases and 1 base, in that order; junction bases with no gene match: 4. Germline V CDR1 and CDR2: SGHDT, YYEEEE. The CDR3: CASSLGQDNYGYTF. Written as DNA, the CDR3 is TGTGCCAGCAGCCTCGGACAGGATAACTATGGCTACACCTTC.

The rearrangement joins TRBV19 to TRBJ2-1, with 14 bases matching TRBD2. V lost 1 base and J lost 9; bases outside the gene matches: 5. Germline CDR1 and CDR2: LNHDA and SQIVND (reference sequence). This CDR3 contains 16 residues. The CDR3 region has the DNA TGTGCCAGTAGTATAGTAGGGACTAGCGGGAGCAGTGAGCAGTTCTTC. Translated, it gives CASSIVGTSGSSEQFF.

The genes are TRBV30 and TRBJ1-3; TRBD1 aligns across 7 bases. CDR3 length equals 15 residues. In germline, CDR1 is GTSNPN, CDR2 SVGIG (reference sequence). V lost 0 bases, J lost 4 bases, and 6 bases stayed unmatched. CDR3 nucleotides: TGTGCCTGGAGTGTTGGTCAGGGGGTCGGAAACACCATATATTTT. Its translation is CAWSVGQGVGNTIYF.

The chain joins TRBV11-3 to TRBJ2-7, with 9 bases aligning to TRBD1. CDR3 length: 13 residues. Germline V CDR1 and CDR2: SGHNT, YENEEA. V lost 5 bases and J lost 3; bases outside the gene matches: 2. The CDR3 DNA is TGTGCCAGCAGCGAGGGACAGGGCTACGAGCAGTACTTC. Amino acid sequence: CASSEGQGYEQYF.

The chain is built from TRBV7-2 and TRBJ1-3; D call uncertain. Germline V CDR1 and CDR2: SGHTA, FQGNSA. The CDR3 spans 16 residues. The V gene lost 4 bases and the J gene lost 4 bases, with 17 bases spanning the gap. In DNA, the CDR3 is TGTGCCAGCAGCTCCCTCCCCGGTGGGCTCGGAAACACCATATATTTT. This gives the protein CASSSLPGGLGNTIYF.

This sequence joins TRBV7-3 and TRBJ2-1, with D hard to call. In germline, CDR1 is SGHTA, CDR2 FQGTGA. V was cut by 0 bases and J by 4 bases, with 13 bases left in between. The CDR3 is 16 amino acids. The chain's CDR3 is CASSLTSSTGYNEQFF. The CDR3 DNA follows: TGTGCCAGCAGCTTAACGTCCTCAACGGGTTACAATGAGCAGTTCTTC.

V usage is TRBV30 and J usage is TRBJ2-5; 8 bases agree with TRBD2. V lost 2 bases to trimming and J lost 4 bases; unmatched junction nucleotides: 6. CDR1 is GTSNPN, CDR2 SVGIG, per germline (reference sequence). This CDR3 has 14 amino acids. The CDR3 is CAWSTSAGGETQYF. The DNA of the CDR3 is TGTGCCTGGAGTACCTCGGCGGGGGGAGAGACCCAGTACTTC. The full variable domain, with the rest looked up from reference TRBV30 and TRBJ2-5, is SQTIHQWPATLVQPVGSPLSLECTVEGTSNPNLYWYRQAAGRGLQLLFYSVGIGQISSEVPQNLSASRPQDRQFILSSKKLLLSDSGFYLCAWSTSAGGETQYFGPGTRLLVL.

This clone was recorded only once. This chain links TRBV30 with TRBJ1-3; no clear D. Germline CDR1 reads GTSNPN; CDR2 reads SVGIG (reference sequence). The CDR3 extends over 17 amino acids. Trimming took off 0 bases at V and 0 bases at J, with 15 bases between the two ends. DNA for the CDR3: TGTGCCTGGAGTGTACGGGTAGGCCAGCGCTCTGGAAACACCATATATTTT. It yields the protein CAWSVRVGQRSGNTIYF.

The chain recombines TRBV2 with TRBJ1-2; D gene ambiguous. Germline assignment: CDR1 SNHLY and CDR2 FYNNEI. This CDR3 spans 13 amino acids. Trimming took 1 base from V and 4 from J, leaving 7 bases between them. The DNA of the CDR3 is TGTGCCAGCAGTGAAGAACACCGCTATGGCTACACCTTC. Protein sequence: CASSEEHRYGYTF.

The chain carries TRBV4-1 and TRBJ2-5; TRBD1 matches at 8 bases. Germline V CDR1 and CDR2: MGHRA, YSYEKL. V lost 6 bases and J lost 3; bases outside the gene matches: 12. The CDR3 totals 16 residues. The CDR3 DNA is TGCGCCAGCAGGATGACGCAGGGGACAGGAAAAGAGACCCAGTACTTC. The encoded protein is CASRMTQGTGKETQYF.

This chain connects TRBV7-2 to TRBJ2-7; weak D call: TRBD1 (6 bases). Germline V gene data show CDR1 as SGHTA and CDR2 as FQGNSA. The V and J ends lost 5 bases and 7 bases respectively, with 21 bases between them. There are 15 residues in the CDR3. The CDR3 DNA sequence: TGTGCCAGCAGCCCCCAGGGGCGGGCCTCGGGAGAGCAGTACTTC. Its translation is CASSPQGRASGEQYF.

This chain links TRBV11-2 with TRBJ1-4, with TRBD1 as a possible D gene (6 bases). The CDR3 is 14 residues long. The germline CDR1 and CDR2 sequences are SGHAT and FQNNGV. The V end lost 5 bases, the J end lost 8 bases, and 15 bases lay between the germline ends. The CDR3 region is CASSPSGVREKLFF. The DNA of the CDR3 is TGTGCCAGCAGCCCATCAGGGGTGCGGGAAAAACTGTTTTTT.

The rearrangement links TRBV7-6 to TRBJ2-1, with D tentatively TRBD1 (5 bases). Trimming pared 2 bases from V and 2 bases from J, leaving 10 bases between. This CDR3 has 15 residues. The germline gives CDR1 SGHVS, CDR2 FNYEAQ. CDR3 in amino acids: CASSLLGPPYNEQFF. The CDR3, as DNA: TGTGCCAGCAGCTTACTGGGGCCCCCCTACAATGAGCAGTTCTTC.

The V gene is TRBV15, the J gene TRBJ2-7; TRBD2 matches at 7 bases. This CDR3 region has 15 residues. CDR1 LNHNV and CDR2 YYDKDF come from the germline V gene (reference sequence). The junction had 5 bases not matched to a gene; V was cut back by 0 bases and J by 3 bases. CDR3 region: CATSRDSSGIYEQYF. CDR3 bases: TGTGCCACCAGCAGAGATTCGAGCGGGATCTACGAGCAGTACTTC.

The genes are TRBV7-9 and TRBJ1-2; 7 nucleotides align to TRBD1. V gave up 5 bases and J gave up 7 bases; unmatched junction bases: 7. This CDR3 contains 13 residues. In germline, CDR1 is SEHNR, CDR2 FQNEAQ (reference sequence). The CDR3 coding sequence is TGTGCCAGCAGCCCCGGAACAGGGGCTGGCTACACCTTC. Translating gives CASSPGTGAGYTF.

This chain links TRBV7-9 with TRBJ2-7, with 7 nucleotides matching TRBD2. The CDR3 has 14 residues. CDR1 SEHNR and CDR2 FQNEAQ come from the germline V gene (reference sequence). The trim removed 2 bases at V and 5 bases at J, leaving 6 bases unmatched. The CDR3 DNA reads as TGTGCCAGCAGCTTATCAGCGGGACTAAACGAGCAGTACTTC. Residues: CASSLSAGLNEQYF.

The rearrangement joins TRBV10-3 to TRBJ1-2; D is unclear. The CDR3 spans 12 residues. Trimming stripped 6 bases from V and 3 bases from J, with 8 bases between. Germline V gene data show CDR1 as ENHRY and CDR2 as SYGVKD. CDR3 sequence: CAISTSDYGYTF. In DNA form, the CDR3 reads TGTGCCATCAGCACTTCGGACTATGGCTACACCTTC.

The J gene is TRBJ1-1, the V gene TRBV9; maybe TRBD1 (6 bases). CDR1 and CDR2 (germline): SGDLS, YYNGEE. This CDR3 region has 14 residues. V was cut by 0 bases and J by 3 bases, with 9 bases left in between. DNA of the CDR3: TGTGCCAGCAGCGTAGTTCAGGGGCACACTGAAGCTTTCTTT. Translation: CASSVVQGHTEAFF.

The J gene is TRBJ1-2, the V gene TRBV19; TRBD1 matches 9 bases. The germline gives CDR1 LNHDA, CDR2 SQIVND (reference sequence). J gave up 6 bases and V 3 bases, and 8 bases lay outside the gene matches. The CDR3 is made up of 15 amino acids. CDR3 region: CASSITGGARDGYTF. In nucleotides, the CDR3 is TGTGCCAGTAGTATCACAGGGGGCGCCAGGGATGGCTACACCTTC.

About this clone: At one of its ends the junction is not consistent with the germline gene, which may arise from a read error. CDR3 protein: CASSLALDAGELLF. Written as DNA, the CDR3 is TGTGCCAGCAGCTTAGCGCTAGATGCAGGGGAACTGCTTTTC. V usage is TRBV7-6 and J usage is TRBJ1-2; weak D call: TRBD1 (6 bases). Per the germline V gene, CDR1 is SGHVS and CDR2 is FNYEAQ. This CDR3 spans 14 amino acids.

In this sample, this clone turned up many times. The rearrangement joins TRBV6-5 to TRBJ1-1; 7 nucleotides match TRBD1. Germline CDR1 MNHEY, CDR2 SVGAGI. The CDR3 contains 13 residues. V shed 6 bases, J shed 2 bases, and the junction held 3 bases outside the gene matches. The CDR3 DNA is TGTGCCAGCAGGGGACAGCTTAACACTGAAGCTTTCTTT. This sequence encodes CASRGQLNTEAFF.

This chain joins TRBV6-4 and TRBJ1-5, with D tentatively TRBD1 (5 bases). Germline CDR1 and CDR2: MRHNA and SNTAGT. Trimming pared 4 bases from V and 6 bases from J, leaving 13 bases between. The CDR3 has 14 amino acids. CDR3 protein: CASSVAAGGQPQHF. In nucleotides, the CDR3 is TGTGCCAGCAGTGTGGCAGCCGGGGGTCAGCCCCAGCATTTT.

This rearrangement joins TRBV11-3 to TRBJ2-1, with D maybe TRBD2 (7 bases). The CDR3 length is 12 residues. CDR1 and CDR2 (germline): SGHNT, YENEEA. Between the trimmed V and J ends, which lost 5 bases and 8 bases, there was a span of 10 bases. The CDR3 region has the DNA TGTGCCAGCAGCCCGGGGGGCCATGAGCAGTTCTTC. It encodes CASSPGGHEQFF.

This chain connects TRBV4-2 to TRBJ2-5; TRBD1 aligns across 8 bases. With 2 bases clipped from V and 4 bases from J, the junction kept 6 bases outside the gene matches. This CDR3 comprises 15 residues. The germline CDR1 and CDR2 sequences are LGHNA and YNFKEQ. The CDR3 DNA follows: TGTGCCAGCAGCCAAACCACAGGACAGGGAGAGACCCAGTACTTC. The encoded protein is CASSQTTGQGETQYF.